The 27 T cell receptor beta chains presented below share a single source sample, sequenced in a study of blood T cell repertoires in COVID-19. Some clones are missing from TCRdb's copy, which holds only in-frame ones; the method was immunoSEQ multiplex PCR. The table shows about 330,000 clones, with roughly 87% occurring only once. Material: peripheral blood. The receptors here all came from a young man with COVID-19, enrolled during active disease.

This sequence joins TRBV27 and TRBJ1-2; 8 bases match TRBD1. V was clipped by 3 bases and J by 7 bases; unmatched bases: 7. Germline V CDR1 and CDR2: MNHEY, SMNVEV (reference sequence). The CDR3 is 14 amino acids. The CDR3 DNA is TGTGCCAGCAGTTTCGGGCAGGGGGCTGGTGGCTACACCTTC. It yields the protein CASSFGQGAGGYTF.

V is TRBV25-1 and J is TRBJ1-6; possibly TRBD1 for D (6 bases). The V end lost 1 base, the J end lost 6 bases, and 7 bases lay between the germline ends. This CDR3 region has 14 residues. CDR1 is MGHDK and CDR2 is SYGVNS in the germline V gene. The CDR3 region is CASSEFRGNSPLHF. As DNA, the CDR3 is TGTGCCAGCAGTGAATTCAGGGGTAATTCACCCCTCCACTTT.

This chain connects TRBV7-9 to TRBJ1-2, with D possibly matching TRBD1 (6 bases). The germline CDR1 and CDR2 sequences are SEHNR and FQNEAQ (reference sequence). This CDR3 has 14 residues. Trimming pared 5 bases from V and 0 bases from J, leaving 10 bases between. The CDR3 DNA is TGTGCCAGCAGCGAGACAGGTTCTAACTATGGCTACACCTTC. Encoded protein: CASSETGSNYGYTF.

This clone was observed a single time. This chain joins TRBV5-4 and TRBJ1-2; D unclear. Per germline, CDR1 SGHNT and CDR2 YYREEE (reference sequence). This CDR3 comprises 13 residues. Trimming pared 2 bases from V and 7 bases from J, leaving 12 bases between. In DNA, the CDR3 is TGTGCCAGCAGCTTACCCGGATCGGGTGGCTACACCTTC. Translating it yields CASSLPGSGGYTF.

The CDR3 loop reads CASSLTGGNTIYF. In DNA form, the CDR3 reads TGTGCCAGCAGCTTAACAGGTGGAAACACCATATATTTT. The V gene is TRBV11-2, the J gene TRBJ1-3, with D maybe TRBD1 (5 bases). The CDR3 covers 13 residues. Germline V CDR1 and CDR2: SGHAT, FQNNGV. V was pared by 2 bases and J by 3 bases, with 5 bases between.

The chain has TRBV4-2 and TRBJ1-5, with D possibly TRBD1 on 6 matching bases. With 0 bases removed from V and 0 bases from J, the gap between germline ends came to 15 bases. CDR1 and CDR2 (germline): LGHNA, YNFKEQ. The CDR3 totals 18 residues. For the CDR3, the DNA is TGTGCCAGCAGCCAAGATATTCCACAGGGAGCTAGCAATCAGCCCCAGCATTTT. Residues: CASSQDIPQGASNQPQHF.

V and J are TRBV24-1 and TRBJ1-2; weak D call: TRBD1 (6 bases). Trimming took off 4 bases at V and 5 bases at J, with 13 bases between the two ends. The germline V gene encodes CDR1 KGHDR and CDR2 SFDVKD. The CDR3 contains 14 residues. The CDR3 DNA reads TGTGCCACCAGTGAACCCGACAGGACTTATGGCTACACCTTC. Translated: CATSEPDRTYGYTF.

The chain uses TRBV7-6 and TRBJ2-3, with 10 bases that match TRBD2. This CDR3 is 17 amino acids long. Germline lookup yields CDR1 SGHVS and CDR2 FNYEAQ. J gave up 2 bases and V 5 bases, and 10 bases lay outside the gene matches. This CDR3 is CASSPSSGGWNTDTQYF. CDR3 sequence (DNA): TGTGCCAGCAGCCCATCTAGCGGGGGTTGGAACACAGATACGCAGTATTTT.

This clone has only one observation. The rearrangement uses TRBV18 and TRBJ2-2, with a possible D match to TRBD1 (6 bases). CDR3 size: 18 residues. Trimming removed 3 bases at V and 2 bases at J, with 19 bases between. Germline CDR1 and CDR2: KGHSH and LQKENI. The CDR3 nucleotides read TGTGCCAGCTCACCGAGTATAATAACAGGGTTTAACACCGGGGAGCTGTTTTTT. The encoded protein is CASSPSIITGFNTGELFF.

This chain connects TRBV28 to TRBJ1-3; the D gene is possibly TRBD1 (5 bases). Trimming removed 4 bases from V and 5 bases from J, with 9 bases in between. Germline values: CDR1 MDHEN, CDR2 SYDVKM. This CDR3 contains 13 residues. CDR3: CASSSGGRNTIYF. The CDR3 DNA reads TGTGCCAGCAGTTCTGGGGGGAGAAACACCATATATTTT. Combining the CDR3 with reference TRBV28 and TRBJ1-3 gives the whole variable domain DVKVTQSSRYLVKRTGEKVFLECVQDMDHENMFWYRQDPGLGLRLIYFSYDVKMKEKGDIPEGYSVSREKKERFSLILESASTNQTSMYLCASSSGGRNTIYFGEGSWLTVV.

The chain employs TRBV6-6 and TRBJ1-1; D is uncertain. Germline CDR1 MNHNY, CDR2 SVGAGI (reference sequence). Trimming took off 2 bases at V and 6 bases at J, with 7 bases between the two ends. The CDR3 contains 12 residues. CDR3 nucleotide sequence: TGTGCCAGCAGTTACCTAACCTCTGAAGCTTTCTTT. It codes for CASSYLTSEAFF.

The table lists this clone with a few counts. The chain joins TRBV11-2 to TRBJ1-6; 11 bases fit TRBD1. The germline V gene has CDR1 SGHAT and CDR2 FQNNGV. The CDR3 runs to 19 residues. The ends lost 5 bases at V and 3 bases at J; junction bases unmatched: 12. Here the CDR3 reads CASSPRTGGAGGYNSPLHF. In nucleotides, the CDR3 is TGTGCCAGCAGCCCACGGACAGGGGGCGCGGGAGGCTATAATTCACCCCTCCACTTT.

In nucleotides, the CDR3 is TGTGCCAGCAGTTTAGAACTTAGCCAAGAGACCCAGTACTTC. It specifies CASSLELSQETQYF. The rearrangement links TRBV27 to TRBJ2-5; no definite D call. CDR3 length equals 14 residues. Germline V lookup: CDR1 MNHEY, CDR2 SMNVEV (reference sequence). V shed 2 bases and J shed 1 base, with 8 bases lying between them.

The chain is built from TRBV27 and TRBJ1-2; 8 positions agree with TRBD1. The CDR3 covers 13 residues. Germline loops: CDR1 MNHEY, CDR2 SMNVEV (reference sequence). The junction had 2 bases not matched to a gene; V was cut back by 3 bases and J by 5 bases. This CDR3 is CASSLTGDYGYTF. The CDR3 DNA follows: TGTGCCAGCAGTTTGACAGGGGATTATGGCTACACCTTC.

This chain uses TRBV9 with TRBJ2-3, with D perhaps matching TRBD2 (5 bases). V dropped 0 bases and J dropped 2 bases, with 16 bases sitting between them. Germline-derived CDR1 and CDR2 are SGDLS and YYNGEE. This CDR3 is 17 amino acids long. CDR3 loop: CASSVGIGVTSTDTQYF. The DNA of the CDR3 is TGTGCCAGCAGCGTAGGGATCGGGGTTACATCCACAGATACGCAGTATTTT.

The V call is TRBV5-1, the J call TRBJ1-3; unclear D gene. The V end was cut by 4 bases, the J end by 0 bases, with 17 bases between. Germline-derived CDR1 and CDR2 are SGHRS and YFSETQ. The CDR3 is 17 amino acids. CDR3 in DNA: TGCGCCAGCAGCCGGGGATATGACACAAGCTCTGGAAACACCATATATTTT. Translated: CASSRGYDTSSGNTIYF.

In this sample, this clone turned up a few times. The V and J genes are TRBV6-5 and TRBJ1-1; no firm D call. CDR1 MNHEY and CDR2 SVGAGI come from the germline V gene. This CDR3 region has 15 residues. The ends were cut back, 6 bases at V and 2 bases at J, with 16 bases in the middle. CDR3 nucleotides: TGTGCCAGCAGAGGAACGGGATCTTATAACACTGAAGCTTTCTTT. Protein sequence: CASRGTGSYNTEAFF.

DNA of the CDR3: TGTGCCAGCAGCACCCGACCGGGACAGGGCTACGAGCAGTACTTC. Translation gives CASSTRPGQGYEQYF. The rearrangement links TRBV6-5 to TRBJ2-7, with 9 bases identical to TRBD1. This CDR3 is 15 amino acids long. The V and J ends lost 6 bases and 3 bases, in that order; junction bases with no gene match: 9. The germline CDR1 and CDR2 sequences are MNHEY and SVGAGI.

The chain combines TRBV13 with TRBJ2-7, with 7 positions matching TRBD1. V lost 0 bases, J lost 3 bases, and 8 bases stayed unmatched. The CDR3 consists of 16 residues. Germline-derived CDR1 and CDR2 are PRHDT and FYEKMQ (reference sequence). The CDR3 DNA follows: TGTGCCAGCAGCTTAGGCAACAGGGGAATCAGCTACGAGCAGTACTTC. Protein product: CASSLGNRGISYEQYF.

The chain combines TRBV30 with TRBJ2-1; 8 bases line up with TRBD2. Germline loops: CDR1 GTSNPN, CDR2 SVGIG (reference sequence). The junction had 9 bases not matched to a gene; V was cut back by 2 bases and J by 9 bases. This CDR3 spans 14 amino acids. CDR3 DNA: TGTGCCTGGAGTCCGGGACTAGTTCAAGGTGAGCAGTTCTTC. Translating gives CAWSPGLVQGEQFF.

The gene calls are TRBV3-1 (or the pseudogene TRBV3-2) and TRBJ1-6, with D possibly matching TRBD1 (6 bases). Trimming removed 0 bases at V and 9 bases at J, with 15 bases between. The CDR3 length is 16 residues. Germline CDR1 reads LGHDT; CDR2 reads YNNKEL (reference sequence). CDR3 loop: CASSQDGGSWCSPLHF. CDR3 sequence (DNA): TGTGCCAGCAGCCAAGATGGGGGCAGTTGGTGTTCACCCCTCCACTTT.

The chain's CDR3 is CASSPGTSGYYNEQFF. CDR3 DNA sequence: TGTGCCAGTAGTCCGGGGACTAGCGGTTACTACAATGAGCAGTTCTTC. V is TRBV19 and J is TRBJ2-1; 11 bases align to TRBD2. This CDR3 is built from 16 residues. The V gene end was trimmed by 5 bases and the J gene end by 3 bases; junction bases not matched to a gene: 6. Germline loops: CDR1 LNHDA, CDR2 SQIVND (reference sequence).

The genes are TRBV4-1 and TRBJ2-7; 8 nucleotides match TRBD1. Germline V gives CDR1 MGHRA, CDR2 YSYEKL. The ends lost 4 bases at V and 1 base at J; junction bases unmatched: 3. CDR3 length: 14 residues. CDR3 sequence reads: CASSPDRGSYEQYF. The CDR3 DNA follows: TGCGCCAGCAGCCCCGACAGGGGATCCTACGAGCAGTACTTC.

The chain employs TRBV5-5 and TRBJ2-7, with D perhaps matching TRBD2 (5 bases). Per germline, CDR1 SGHKS and CDR2 YYEKEE (reference sequence). The CDR3 is 12 amino acids. V lost 4 bases to trimming and J lost 4 bases, with 9 bases between them. In DNA, the CDR3 is TGTGCCAGCAGCGCCGGGGAGTACGAGCAGTACTTC. Translation: CASSAGEYEQYF. Together with reference TRBV5-5 and TRBJ2-7, the CDR3 gives the full variable domain: DAGVTQSPTHLIKTRGQQVTLRCSPISGHKSVSWYQQVLGQGPQFIFQYYEKEERGRGNFPDRFSARQFPNYSSELNVNALLLGDSALYLCASSAGEYEQYFGPGTRLTVT.

V gene TRBV28 combines with J gene TRBJ2-3; 7 bases are a match to TRBD1. The CDR3 runs to 15 residues. CDR1 is MDHEN, CDR2 SYDVKM, per germline. J lost 10 bases, V lost 3 bases, and 13 bases had no gene match. The DNA of the CDR3 is TGTGCCAGCAGTTTTGGCAGGGGGATAAGCTGGGCGCAGTATTTT. This encodes CASSFGRGISWAQYF.

V gene TRBV28 combines with J gene TRBJ1-5, with D hard to call. V gave up 7 bases and J gave up 1 base, with 11 bases separating them. CDR3 length equals 14 residues. Germline CDR1 MDHEN, CDR2 SYDVKM. The CDR3 region is CASTPSWSNQPQHF. The CDR3 DNA reads TGTGCCAGCACTCCCAGTTGGAGCAATCAGCCCCAGCATTTT. Full variable domain (missing parts from reference TRBV28 and TRBJ1-5): DVKVTQSSRYLVKRTGEKVFLECVQDMDHENMFWYRQDPGLGLRLIYFSYDVKMKEKGDIPEGYSVSREKKERFSLILESASTNQTSMYLCASTPSWSNQPQHFGDGTRLSIL.

V gene TRBV18 combines with J gene TRBJ1-1, with 7 bases lining up with TRBD1. The CDR3 has 16 residues. CDR1 and CDR2 (germline): KGHSH, LQKENI. After removal of 1 base from V and 0 bases from J, the junction contained 5 bases not matched to a gene. The CDR3 bases are TGTGCCAGCTCACCACAGGGGGCCACTCTGAACACTGAAGCTTTCTTT. Translating it yields CASSPQGATLNTEAFF.